This is a list of T cell receptor beta chains from one sample in a study of blood T cells in healthy people across ages. TCRdb re-derived calls from the 5' RACE reads in MiXCR, one entry per CDR3 protein. The data hold about 1.8 million distinct CDR3 sequences, with just under 50% observed a single time. The sequencing sample was made of blood. The receptors were sampled from a woman aged 40 to 55 in good health. CDR3s include the opening cysteine and the closing phenylalanine or tryptophan. The order of the fields is J gene, V gene, CDR3 length, CDR3 protein.

TRBJ2-1,TRBV5-1,16,CASSAQGAVAYNEQFF
TRBJ1-6,TRBV20-1,14,CSAERRDSNSPLHF
TRBJ2-1,TRBV19,16,CASLEMGGGSYNEQFF
TRBJ1-2,TRBV7-2,18,CASSLVFGSYRDRSGYTF
TRBJ2-6,TRBV6-2/TRBV6-3,19,CATQLRGLGFSSGANVLTF
TRBJ2-7,TRBV5-1,13,CASTPGNTYEQYF
TRBJ1-5,TRBV11-2,15,CASGLEGGINQPQHF
TRBJ1-6,TRBV10-3,13,CAIVRDLNSPLHF
TRBJ1-4,TRBV6-5,14,CASSDSTSVEKLFF
TRBJ2-1,TRBV4-3,14,CASSAGRNRYEQFF
TRBJ2-4,TRBV18,17,CASSTLGQGRMKNIQYF
TRBJ1-4,TRBV11-2,12,CASSRDTEKLFF
TRBJ1-2,TRBV4-1,13,CASSQDSLSGYTF
TRBJ1-1,TRBV15,15,CATSKTGIGNTEAFF
.,TRBV2,13,CASTQDEGGIQYF
TRBJ1-5,TRBV10-3,12,CATASGNQPQHF
TRBJ2-7,TRBV7-9,16,CASTSQLIGGSYEQYF
TRBJ2-3,TRBV6-5,15,CASTIMAGGTDTQYF
TRBJ1-2,TRBV6-6,12,CASSFGLSGYTF
TRBJ2-1,TRBV20-1,16,CSARVSGRQLYNEQFF
TRBJ2-1,TRBV9,15,CASSVRSAHYNEQFF
TRBJ2-6,TRBV6-1,17,CASSPDRVNSGANVLTF
TRBJ2-6,TRBV5-5,19,CASSLGPAGLAYGANVLTF
TRBJ2-3,TRBV4-3,16,CASSQAARASEDTQYF
TRBJ2-3,TRBV12-3/TRBV12-4,17,CASSLARAGTSTDTQYF
TRBJ2-5,TRBV4-3,15,CASSQDGQRQETQYF
TRBJ1-4,TRBV4-3,15,CASSQDQSTGEKLFF
TRBJ2-7,TRBV7-2,15,CASSWRGTGRNEQYF
TRBJ1-1,TRBV2,13,CASLVGGDTEAFF
TRBJ2-1,TRBV29-1,15,CSVEGPESSYNEQFF
TRBJ1-6,TRBV7-2,17,CASSFILGTQPYSPLHF
TRBJ2-6,TRBV4-1,17,CASSQAYGGSGANVLTF
TRBJ2-1,TRBV9,17,CASSAPSPLTRLDEQFF
TRBJ1-4,TRBV6-1,13,CASSEARGEKLFF
TRBJ2-5,TRBV5-6,15,CASSLPAGGILSQYF
TRBJ1-1,TRBV7-9,16,CASSLDPGLPNTEAFF
TRBJ2-1,TRBV28,12,CASSMEINEQFF
TRBJ2-3,TRBV20-1,14,CSAKDAKAADTQYF
TRBJ1-2,TRBV7-3,14,CASSFADFSYGYTF
TRBJ1-5,TRBV20-1,15,CSAYGAGNSNQPQHF